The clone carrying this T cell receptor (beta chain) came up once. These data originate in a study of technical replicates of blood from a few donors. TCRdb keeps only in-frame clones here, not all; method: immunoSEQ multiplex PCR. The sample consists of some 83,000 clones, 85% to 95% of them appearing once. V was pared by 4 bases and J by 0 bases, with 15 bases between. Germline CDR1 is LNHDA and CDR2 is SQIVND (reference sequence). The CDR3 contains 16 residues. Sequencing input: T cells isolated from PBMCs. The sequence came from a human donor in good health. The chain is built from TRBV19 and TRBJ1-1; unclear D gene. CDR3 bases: TGTGCCAGTAGTAATCTAAAAGGGAGCTTGAACACTGAAGCTTTCTTT. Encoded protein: CASSNLKGSLNTEAFF.